The 21 T cell receptor beta chains reported below all come from one sample, sequenced in a study of blood T cell repertoires in COVID-19. Repertoires were generated with immunoSEQ multiplex PCR, while TCRdb's copy carries only in-frame clones and drops some. The sample lists around 360,000 clones, 80% to 90% occurring once. Sample: PBMCs or T cells enriched from blood (not recorded which). All receptors come from a man aged 40-49 years in a cohort exposed to, infected with or recovered from COVID-19 (not recorded which).

The DNA for the CDR3 is TGTGCCAGCAGTACGGGACAGTCGGCCTATGGCTACACCTTC. Residues: CASSTGQSAYGYTF. This chain joins TRBV6-5 and TRBJ1-2; TRBD1 aligns across 7 bases. The CDR3 contains 14 residues. With 5 bases clipped from V and 4 bases from J, the junction kept 7 bases outside the gene matches. Germline lookup yields CDR1 MNHEY and CDR2 SVGAGI.

This rearrangement joins TRBV5-1 to TRBJ2-5; TRBD2 matches at 12 bases. After removal of 0 bases from V and 2 bases from J, the junction contained 2 bases not matched to a gene. The CDR3 covers 16 residues. The germline CDR1 and CDR2 sequences are SGHRS and YFSETQ. The CDR3 here is CASSLGTSGIQETQYF. CDR3 sequence (DNA): TGCGCCAGCAGCTTGGGGACTAGCGGGATACAAGAGACCCAGTACTTC.

For the CDR3, the DNA is TGTGCCAGCAGTCCTCCTCTAGCGACGGGCACAGATACGCAGTATTTT. It encodes CASSPPLATGTDTQYF. The V gene is TRBV2, the J gene TRBJ2-3; TRBD2 might be the D (6 bases). Looked up from germline, CDR1 is SNHLY and CDR2 is FYNNEI. CDR3 length equals 16 residues. V was cut by 5 bases and J by 1 base, with 16 bases left in between.

The chain joins TRBV3-1 (or the pseudogene TRBV3-2) to TRBJ2-7; 13 bases are shared with TRBD2. V was clipped by 5 bases and J by 3 bases; unmatched bases: 4. CDR1 is LGHDT, CDR2 YNNKEL, per germline (reference sequence). The CDR3 has 15 amino acids. CDR3 DNA: TGTGCCAGCAGCGTATGGACTAGCGGGAGCTACGAGCAGTACTTC. It is translated as CASSVWTSGSYEQYF.

Only one count was recorded for this clone. V gene TRBV2 combines with J gene TRBJ1-2; TRBD1 matches at 9 bases. Germline V gene lookup returns CDR1 SNHLY and CDR2 FYNNEI. The V segment lost 8 bases and the J segment 8 bases; nucleotides outside the gene matches: 15. The length of the CDR3 is 15 residues. This chain's CDR3 is CASGLEPGQGGGYTF. Written as DNA, the CDR3 is TGTGCCAGCGGGCTTGAACCGGGACAGGGAGGGGGCTACACCTTC.

The chain has TRBV5-1 and TRBJ2-5; 13 positions agree with TRBD2. V shed 6 bases, J shed 2 bases, and the junction held 7 bases outside the gene matches. CDR1 is SGHRS, CDR2 YFSETQ, per germline. This CDR3 is built from 16 residues. CDR3 nucleotide sequence: TGCGCCAGCACCTCGGGACTAGCGGGGTTTCAAGAGACCCAGTACTTC. Its translation is CASTSGLAGFQETQYF.

This clone was picked up a small number of times. The same CDR3 is also encoded by other DNA sequences in this sample. J is TRBJ1-2 and V is TRBV3-1 (or the pseudogene TRBV3-2); D ambiguous. V lost 0 bases and J 7 bases, leaving 15 bases between the germline ends. The CDR3 extends over 15 amino acids. Germline CDR1 is LGHDT and CDR2 is YNNKEL (reference sequence). As DNA, the CDR3 is TGTGCCAGCAGCCAAGAGGTCAGGAGGGAACTTGGCTACACCTTC. This translates into CASSQEVRRELGYTF.

The CDR3 nucleotides read TGTGCCAGCAGCTTGACAGGGAGTAGGGAGACCCAGTACTTC. Protein product: CASSLTGSRETQYF. This chain links TRBV5-6 with TRBJ2-5, with a possible D match to TRBD1 (6 bases). Germline CDR1 SGHDT, CDR2 YYEEEE. The CDR3 covers 14 residues. Trimming removed 1 base from V and 5 bases from J, with 12 bases in between.

The genes are TRBV27 and TRBJ1-1, with D perhaps matching TRBD1 (6 bases). CDR1 is MNHEY, CDR2 SMNVEV, per germline (reference sequence). CDR3 size: 16 residues. V lost 2 bases to trimming and J lost 5 bases, with 18 bases between them. The CDR3 region is CASSLAGASTWTEAFF. DNA for the CDR3: TGTGCCAGCAGTTTAGCGGGGGCTTCCACGTGGACTGAAGCTTTCTTT.

V gene TRBV29-1 combines with J gene TRBJ2-2, with 10 bases matching TRBD2. Trimming cost V 3 bases and J 4 bases; bases outside gene matches: 2. The V gene's germline CDR1 is SQVTM and CDR2 ANQGSEA. The CDR3 sequence is 14 residues long. The CDR3 DNA reads as TGCAGCGTTGATGTAGCGGGAGGCACCGGGGAGCTGTTTTTT. Translation: CSVDVAGGTGELFF.

The V gene is TRBV28, the J gene TRBJ2-1; 12 nucleotides line up with TRBD2. V trimming: 6 bases; J trimming: 10 bases; junction bases outside the gene matches: 10. Germline loops: CDR1 MDHEN, CDR2 SYDVKM. The CDR3 sequence is 15 residues long. The CDR3 DNA reads as TGTGCCAGCAGAAGACTAGCGGGAGAAGGTTTCGAGCAGTTCTTC. It codes for CASRRLAGEGFEQFF.

The rearrangement joins TRBV9 to TRBJ2-1; 7 bases agree with TRBD2. The V gene end was trimmed by 0 bases and the J gene end by 3 bases; junction bases not matched to a gene: 3. Germline V gene lookup returns CDR1 SGDLS and CDR2 YYNGEE. The CDR3 totals 15 residues. In DNA, the CDR3 is TGTGCCAGCAGCGTAGTCGGCGGGAGCTACAATGAGCAGTTCTTC. Its protein product is CASSVVGGSYNEQFF.

The CDR3 sequence: CASSPGTSGRWDEQFF. CDR3 nucleotides: TGTGCCAGCAGCCCCGGGACTAGCGGGAGGTGGGATGAGCAGTTCTTC. The rearrangement joins TRBV4-2 to TRBJ2-1; 15 bases agree with TRBD2. The junction had 6 bases not matched to a gene; V was cut back by 4 bases and J by 8 bases. In germline, CDR1 is LGHNA, CDR2 YNFKEQ. The length of the CDR3 is 16 residues.

The rearrangement links TRBV6-5 to TRBJ2-1; 8 nucleotides line up with TRBD2. The trim removed 2 bases at V and 11 bases at J, leaving 2 bases unmatched. The CDR3 has 12 residues. The germline CDR1 and CDR2 sequences are MNHEY and SVGAGI. The CDR3 DNA follows: TGTGCCAGCAGTTACACTAGCGGAAAGCAGTTCTTC. This gives the protein CASSYTSGKQFF.

There are a few counts of this clone. The gene calls are TRBV7-9 and TRBJ1-5; TRBD1 matches at 10 bases. V gave up 5 bases and J gave up 6 bases; unmatched junction bases: 4. CDR3 length equals 14 residues. Germline V gene data show CDR1 as SEHNR and CDR2 as FQNEAQ (reference sequence). The CDR3: CASSGGDRGQPQHF. The CDR3 DNA is TGTGCCAGCAGCGGTGGGGACAGGGGTCAGCCCCAGCATTTT.

V is TRBV27 and J is TRBJ1-5, with 9 bases that match TRBD1. Looked up from germline, CDR1 is MNHEY and CDR2 is SMNVEV (reference sequence). This CDR3 has 17 amino acids. J lost 1 base, V lost 2 bases, and 6 bases had no gene match. CDR3 residues: CASSLGTGGGSNQPQHF. The DNA of the CDR3 is TGTGCCAGCAGTTTAGGTACAGGGGGCGGAAGCAATCAGCCCCAGCATTTT.

This clone turned up a few times. The rearrangement uses TRBV6-8 and TRBJ2-2; 12 bases align to TRBD2. CDR3 length: 16 amino acids. From germline, CDR1 is MNHGY and CDR2 SAAAGT. With V trimmed by 10 bases and J by 4 bases, 10 bases remained unmatched. DNA of the CDR3: TGTGCCAACCCGACTAGCGGGAGCGGGGGCACCGGGGAGCTGTTTTTT. Amino acid sequence: CANPTSGSGGTGELFF.

V gene TRBV28 combines with J gene TRBJ2-5; 7 bases align to TRBD1. The V and J ends lost 5 bases and 5 bases, in that order; junction bases with no gene match: 8. This CDR3 spans 14 amino acids. The germline V gene encodes CDR1 MDHEN and CDR2 SYDVKM. As DNA, the CDR3 is TGTGCCAGCAGTATGGGACAGCCGGGGGAGACCCAGTACTTC. Protein product: CASSMGQPGETQYF.

In DNA, the CDR3 is TGTGCCAGCAGCCCGGGACTATCCACAGATACGCAGTATTTT. Translated, it gives CASSPGLSTDTQYF. This sequence joins TRBV7-2 and TRBJ2-3; 7 bases align to TRBD2. The CDR3 has 14 amino acids. V was clipped by 5 bases and J by 2 bases; unmatched bases: 4. The V gene's germline CDR1 is SGHTA and CDR2 FQGNSA.

The J gene is TRBJ1-1, the V gene TRBV5-8, with TRBD1 as a possible D gene (5 bases). The ends were cut back, 1 base at V and 0 bases at J, with 13 bases in the middle. The CDR3 has 16 residues. Germline CDR1 reads SGHTS; CDR2 reads YDEGEE. CDR3 DNA: TGTGCCAGCAGCTTGTCATCCGGGACTCTGAACACTGAAGCTTTCTTT. Translation gives CASSLSSGTLNTEAFF.

The chain couples TRBV7-3 to TRBJ2-7; 10 positions agree with TRBD2. Losses at the gene ends were 5 bases for V and 2 bases for J; bases not matched to a gene: 6. Germline assignment: CDR1 SGHTA and CDR2 FQGTGA. This CDR3 spans 15 amino acids. The CDR3 reads CASSPSGSTTYEQYF. CDR3 coding DNA: TGTGCCAGCAGCCCTAGCGGGAGCACGACCTACGAGCAGTACTTC.